A single sample is the source of the 30 T cell receptor beta chains below, sequenced in a study of blood T cell repertoires in COVID-19. Sequencing was performed with immunoSEQ multiplex PCR; in TCRdb, only in-frame clones are kept and a portion is missing. The sample yields under 200,000 clones, 85% seen once. The specimen was peripheral blood. Every receptor here comes from an elderly woman with acute or convalescent COVID-19.

The CDR3 DNA follows: TGTGCCAGCAGTCCAGACAGGGGCTACAATTCACCCCTCCACTTT. As protein: CASSPDRGYNSPLHF. The chain employs TRBV6-5 and TRBJ1-6; 8 positions match TRBD1. Germline CDR1 reads MNHEY; CDR2 reads SVGAGI. J gave up 7 bases and V 5 bases, and 7 bases lay outside the gene matches. There are 15 residues in the CDR3.

The CDR3 DNA reads as TGTGCCAGCAGTTTTATGGCGGGATTCGTTGATGGCTACACCTTC. This codes for CASSFMAGFVDGYTF. This chain links TRBV27 with TRBJ1-2; D is uncertain. Trimming took 3 bases from V and 6 from J, leaving 17 bases between them. CDR3 length equals 15 residues. Germline V gene data show CDR1 as MNHEY and CDR2 as SMNVEV (reference sequence).

A single count supports this clone. The chain recombines TRBV5-1 with TRBJ2-3; no clear D. Germline V gene sequence: CDR1 SGHRS, CDR2 YFSETQ. V lost 0 bases and J lost 2, with 13 bases in between. The CDR3 has 16 amino acids. This CDR3 reads CASSLVGRDFTDTQYF. In DNA form, the CDR3 reads TGCGCCAGCAGCTTGGTTGGAAGAGACTTCACAGATACGCAGTATTTT. The variable domain in full, with the rest retrieved from reference TRBV5-1 and TRBJ2-3, is KAGVTQTPRYLIKTRGQQVTLSCSPISGHRSVSWYQQTPGQGLQFLFEYFSETQRNKGNFPGRFSGRQFSNSRSEMNVSTLELGDSALYLCASSLVGRDFTDTQYFGPGTRLTVL.

This chain uses TRBV12-3 or TRBV12-4 with TRBJ1-1, with a weak D call TRBD1 (6 bases). The ends were cut back, 9 bases at V and 1 base at J, with 12 bases in the middle. CDR3 length: 13 amino acids. This chain's CDR3 is CASVQGTNTEAFF. CDR3 sequence (DNA): TGTGCCAGTGTTCAGGGGACGAACACTGAAGCTTTCTTT.

J is TRBJ1-4 and V is TRBV7-2; D perhaps matches TRBD1 (5 bases). V was cut by 1 base and J by 6 bases, with 9 bases left in between. Germline-derived CDR1 and CDR2 are SGHTA and FQGNSA. CDR3 length: 14 amino acids. As DNA, the CDR3 is TGTGCCAGCAGCTTAGGGGGCGCGGATGAAAAACTGTTTTTT. It codes for CASSLGGADEKLFF.

This clone was observed once. The chain carries TRBV6-5 and TRBJ1-3; D remains ambiguous. The germline CDR1 and CDR2 sequences are MNHEY and SVGAGI. The ends were cut back, 0 bases at V and 0 bases at J, with 9 bases in the middle. The CDR3 contains 16 residues. DNA for the CDR3: TGTGCCAGCAGTTACTCGCTCAGAACCTCTGGAAACACCATATATTTT. Translating gives CASSYSLRTSGNTIYF.

The CDR3: CAWARTGGGQPQHF. The CDR3 nucleotides read TGTGCCTGGGCTAGGACAGGGGGCGGTCAGCCCCAGCATTTT. The chain recombines TRBV30 with TRBJ1-5; 11 bases fit TRBD1. The CDR3 is 14 amino acids. The V segment lost 5 bases and the J segment 6 bases; nucleotides outside the gene matches: 6. Germline CDR1 reads GTSNPN; CDR2 reads SVGIG (reference sequence).

The rearrangement links TRBV5-1 to TRBJ2-4; TRBD2 is a possible D gene (6 bases). V shed 0 bases and J shed 9 bases, with 13 bases lying between them. This CDR3 is built from 14 residues. CDR1 SGHRS and CDR2 YFSETQ come from the germline V gene. CDR3 DNA sequence: TGCGCCAGCAGCTTGGAAGTGGGAGGTGCCATTCAGTACTTC. It translates to CASSLEVGGAIQYF.

Comments on this clone: Other DNA sequences within the sample encode an identical CDR3. The chain joins TRBV7-2 to TRBJ2-2; the match to TRBD2 covers 7 bases. Germline-derived CDR1 and CDR2 are SGHTA and FQGNSA. J was trimmed by 5 bases and V by 1 base; bases with no gene match: 1. The CDR3 length is 14 residues. CDR3 amino acids: CASSLGGGTGELFF. The CDR3, as DNA: TGTGCCAGCAGCTTAGGGGGAGGGACCGGGGAGCTGTTTTTT.

The rearrangement links TRBV9 to TRBJ2-7; TRBD2 is a possible D gene (7 bases). CDR1 is SGDLS, CDR2 YYNGEE, per germline. The CDR3 is 17 residues long. V lost 3 bases and J lost 3, with 22 bases in between. The CDR3 region has the DNA TGTGCCAGCAGCGCGACTAGCCCCCCCCTAGGGGGCTACGAGCAGTACTTC. This encodes CASSATSPPLGGYEQYF.

The V call is TRBV5-1, the J call TRBJ1-3; no clear D gene. The V gene's germline CDR1 is SGHRS and CDR2 YFSETQ. The CDR3 sequence is 14 residues long. V dropped 4 bases and J dropped 4 bases, with 12 bases sitting between them. The CDR3 DNA reads TGCGCCAGCAGCCCAGAGGGATCCGGAAACACCATATATTTT. Protein sequence: CASSPEGSGNTIYF.

The rearrangement uses TRBV2 and TRBJ2-5; D is undetermined. Germline values: CDR1 SNHLY, CDR2 FYNNEI. V gave up 7 bases and J gave up 0 bases, with 12 bases separating them. The CDR3 is 14 amino acids. The CDR3 bases are TGTGCCAGCAACTCCAGGCTTAACCAAGAGACCCAGTACTTC. It encodes CASNSRLNQETQYF.

This clone was found once. CDR3 in amino acids: CASSQTGTGGEQYF. The CDR3 bases are TGTGCCAGCAGCCAAACCGGGACAGGGGGCGAGCAGTACTTC. The chain uses TRBV7-9 and TRBJ2-7, with 11 bases fitting TRBD1. The CDR3 is 14 amino acids. The germline gives CDR1 SEHNR, CDR2 FQNEAQ (reference sequence). J was trimmed by 6 bases and V by 5 bases; bases with no gene match: 6.

This chain connects TRBV4-1 to TRBJ2-1; D perhaps matches TRBD2 (5 bases). Germline V lookup: CDR1 MGHRA, CDR2 YSYEKL. Trimming removed 0 bases from V and 7 bases from J, with 19 bases in between. This CDR3 is built from 17 residues. CDR3 sequence reads: CASSQDNNPGRGNEQFF. In DNA, the CDR3 is TGCGCCAGCAGCCAAGATAATAATCCGGGGAGAGGGAATGAGCAGTTCTTC.

The CDR3 coding sequence is TGTGCCAGCAGTACGCGACTAGCGGGGAATGAGCAGTTCTTC. This gives the protein CASSTRLAGNEQFF. This chain connects TRBV6-2 or TRBV6-3 to TRBJ2-1, with 11 bases aligning to TRBD2. The V and J ends lost 5 bases and 7 bases, in that order; junction bases with no gene match: 4. This CDR3 is 14 amino acids long. Germline-derived CDR1 and CDR2 are MNHEY and SVGEGT.

This chain uses TRBV4-2 with TRBJ1-2, with 8 bases lining up with TRBD1. Germline loops: CDR1 LGHNA, CDR2 YNFKEQ. Germline trimming cut 0 bases from V and 2 bases from J; bases unmatched to any gene: 5. The CDR3 extends over 16 amino acids. In DNA form, the CDR3 reads TGTGCCAGCAGCCAAGAGAAGAACAGGGGGAACTATGGCTACACCTTC. Its translation: CASSQEKNRGNYGYTF.

This chain uses TRBV4-1 with TRBJ2-3, with TRBD2 matching over 11 bases. Germline V gene data show CDR1 as MGHRA and CDR2 as YSYEKL. This CDR3 has 17 amino acids. V shed 3 bases, J shed 2 bases, and the junction held 7 bases outside the gene matches. CDR3 bases: TGCGCCAGCAGCCATCCCCCGGGACTAGCGGTCACAGATACGCAGTATTTT. Amino acids: CASSHPPGLAVTDTQYF.

The chain recombines TRBV7-2 with TRBJ2-3; the match to TRBD2 covers 7 bases. The germline gives CDR1 SGHTA, CDR2 FQGNSA. This CDR3 is 16 amino acids long. J lost 7 bases, V lost 1 base, and 11 bases had no gene match. The chain's CDR3 is CASSLVEGGPGNTQYF. The CDR3 bases are TGTGCCAGCAGCTTAGTTGAGGGAGGGCCCGGGAATACGCAGTATTTT.

V and J are TRBV7-2 and TRBJ1-5, with TRBD1 identical over 9 bases. The CDR3 is made up of 16 amino acids. From germline, CDR1 is SGHTA and CDR2 FQGNSA. Germline trimming cut 4 bases from V and 3 bases from J; bases unmatched to any gene: 7. DNA for the CDR3: TGTGCCAGCAGCTCATTGGGACAGGGATTCAATCAGCCCCAGCATTTT. Its translation is CASSSLGQGFNQPQHF.

V usage is TRBV5-6 and J usage is TRBJ1-2; D is possibly TRBD1 (5 bases). The ends were cut back, 2 bases at V and 0 bases at J, with 11 bases in the middle. CDR3 length: 15 amino acids. CDR1 and CDR2 from the germline V gene are SGHDT and YYEEEE. The chain's CDR3 is CASSFDRFTNYGYTF. In DNA, the CDR3 is TGTGCCAGCAGCTTCGACAGATTTACTAACTATGGCTACACCTTC.

This rearrangement joins TRBV25-1 to TRBJ1-2; 7 bases fit TRBD1. The CDR3 is 13 residues long. With 3 bases clipped from V and 2 bases from J, the junction kept 0 bases outside the gene matches. Germline CDR1 reads MGHDK; CDR2 reads SYGVNS. For the CDR3, the DNA is TGTGCCAGCAGTGACAGGGGGAACTATGGCTACACCTTC. This translates into CASSDRGNYGYTF.

The chain's CDR3 is CASKAGWDYGYTF. The CDR3 DNA follows: TGCGCCAGCAAGGCAGGGTGGGACTATGGCTACACCTTC. The rearrangement joins TRBV10-2 to TRBJ1-2; D is possibly TRBD1 (5 bases). The CDR3 extends over 13 amino acids. Germline V gene data show CDR1 as WSHSY and CDR2 as SAAADI. Trimming took 7 bases from V and 3 from J, leaving 12 bases between them.

The V gene is TRBV19, the J gene TRBJ2-3; TRBD1 agrees at 8 bases. Trimming removed 6 bases from V and 8 bases from J; junction bases left unmatched: 16. CDR3 length: 16 residues. CDR1 is LNHDA and CDR2 is SQIVND in the germline V gene (reference sequence). CDR3 in amino acids: CASSPSRGQAFGTQYF. The CDR3 region has the DNA TGTGCCAGTAGCCCATCCCGGGGACAGGCCTTCGGTACGCAGTATTTT.

The V call is TRBV5-1, the J call TRBJ1-2, with D maybe TRBD1 (6 bases). Per germline, CDR1 SGHRS and CDR2 YFSETQ. Trimming stripped 4 bases from V and 4 bases from J, with 11 bases between. The CDR3 runs 13 residues. The CDR3 loop reads CASSTQGTYGYTF. The CDR3 DNA sequence: TGCGCCAGCAGCACACAGGGAACCTATGGCTACACCTTC.

The V call is TRBV7-3, the J call TRBJ2-3, with D perhaps matching TRBD2 (6 bases). This CDR3 is built from 15 residues. V lost 5 bases to trimming and J lost 0 bases, with 12 bases between them. Germline V lookup: CDR1 SGHTA, CDR2 FQGTGA. This CDR3 reads CASSPRLGSTDTQYF. CDR3 nucleotide sequence: TGTGCCAGCAGCCCGAGACTAGGGAGCACAGATACGCAGTATTTT.

In this sample, this clone turned up a few times. The DNA for the CDR3 is TGTGCCAGCAGCGCTACAGCCTACGAGCAGTACTTC. This codes for CASSATAYEQYF. The rearrangement uses TRBV2 and TRBJ2-7; D ambiguous. Trimming left V 6 bases short and J 2 bases short, with 8 bases between. The CDR3 covers 12 residues. The germline gives CDR1 SNHLY, CDR2 FYNNEI. Using reference TRBV2 and TRBJ2-7 for the parts outside the CDR3, the full variable domain is EPEVTQTPSHQVTQMGQEVILRCVPISNHLYFYWYRQILGQKVEFLVSFYNNEISEKSEIFDDQFSVERPDGSNFTLKIRSTKLEDSAMYFCASSATAYEQYFGPGTRLTVT.

The chain combines TRBV9 with TRBJ2-7; 7 nucleotides match TRBD1. The J segment lost 0 bases and the V segment lost 6 bases, leaving 6 bases of the junction unmatched. This CDR3 has 14 amino acids. Per germline, CDR1 SGDLS and CDR2 YYNGEE. CDR3 in DNA: TGTGCCAGCACCCGGACAGGCCGCTCCTACGAGCAGTACTTC. Amino acid sequence: CASTRTGRSYEQYF.

The V gene is TRBV6-1, the J gene TRBJ1-5; TRBD1 agrees at 8 bases. Germline assignment: CDR1 MNHNS and CDR2 SASEGT. The CDR3 consists of 16 residues. Losses at the gene ends were 2 bases for V and 2 bases for J; bases not matched to a gene: 5. CDR3 bases: TGTGCCAGCAGTGAACGTCAGGGGGCGGGCAATCAGCCCCAGCATTTT. Translation gives CASSERQGAGNQPQHF.

This clone was detected only a few times. The chain uses TRBV19 and TRBJ1-2, with 8 bases aligning to TRBD1. This CDR3 is 16 amino acids long. The germline CDR1 and CDR2 sequences are LNHDA and SQIVND (reference sequence). The V and J ends lost 5 bases and 4 bases, in that order; junction bases with no gene match: 12. DNA of the CDR3: TGTGCCAGTAGTTCTCCCGCAGGACAGGGCCGCTATGGCTACACCTTC. Residues: CASSSPAGQGRYGYTF.

This chain uses TRBV5-1 with TRBJ2-5; 9 bases align to TRBD1. Per the germline V gene, CDR1 is SGHRS and CDR2 is YFSETQ. Germline trimming cut 1 base from V and 2 bases from J; bases unmatched to any gene: 9. The CDR3 runs 17 residues. CDR3 sequence reads: CASSLSGTGPGQETQYF. The DNA for the CDR3 is TGCGCCAGCAGCTTGAGCGGGACAGGGCCTGGGCAAGAGACCCAGTACTTC. Full variable domain (missing parts from reference TRBV5-1 and TRBJ2-5): KAGVTQTPRYLIKTRGQQVTLSCSPISGHRSVSWYQQTPGQGLQFLFEYFSETQRNKGNFPGRFSGRQFSNSRSEMNVSTLELGDSALYLCASSLSGTGPGQETQYFGPGTRLLVL.